What follows are 30 T cell receptor beta chains derived from one specimen sequenced in a study of blood T cells in healthy people across ages. With a J-beta primer mix and a sample-barcoded 5' primer, a second PCR ran 7 to 11 cycles. TCRdb processed the 5' RACE reads anew with MiXCR; each CDR3 protein has one entry. Counted here are about 1,000,000 distinct CDR3 sequences, 40% to 50% occurring once; the ten biggest clones make up approximately 17%. The sequencing input was blood. The receptors were gathered from a woman aged 55-70 years in good health.

This chain joins TRBV18 and TRBJ2-7, with 7 bases lining up with TRBD2. With V trimmed by 6 bases and J by 0 bases, 11 bases remained unmatched. The CDR3 contains 16 residues. In germline, CDR1 is KGHSH, CDR2 LQKENI. The CDR3 loop is CASSRDGTIISYEQYF. The CDR3 DNA reads TGTGCCAGCTCTAGGGACGGGACTATTATCTCCTACGAGCAGTACTTC.

V and J are TRBV20-1 and TRBJ2-7; D is perhaps TRBD1 (6 bases). V was pared by 5 bases and J by 0 bases, with 14 bases between. The length of the CDR3 is 14 residues. CDR1 DFQATT and CDR2 SNEGSKA come from the germline V gene (reference sequence). CDR3 region: CSASAGTSSYEQYF. The CDR3 DNA is TGCAGTGCTTCCGCAGGGACAAGCTCCTACGAGCAGTACTTC.

This clonotype appeared a few times. This chain joins TRBV7-2 and TRBJ2-5, with D possibly being TRBD2 (7 bases). The CDR3 has 14 amino acids. V lost 5 bases, J lost 5 bases, and 15 bases lay in between. CDR1 is SGHTA and CDR2 is FQGNSA in the germline V gene. The CDR3 region has the DNA TGTGCCAGCAGCAAAAGGGGGGGGCGGGAGACCCAGTACTTC. Protein product: CASSKRGGRETQYF.

This clonotype was picked up a small number of times. The chain couples TRBV27 to TRBJ2-5; D perhaps matches TRBD1 (6 bases). Trimming removed 10 bases at V and 2 bases at J, with 11 bases between. Germline CDR1 reads MNHEY; CDR2 reads SMNVEV (reference sequence). The CDR3 extends over 12 amino acids. The chain's CDR3 is CATMDRQETQYF. In DNA form, the CDR3 reads TGTGCCACCATGGACAGACAAGAGACCCAGTACTTC.

The rearrangement uses TRBV21-1 and TRBJ2-5; the table's TRBD2 call for D was not verified on the DNA. TRBV21-1 is a known pseudogene. The CDR3 covers 21 residues. The CDR3: CASSNWTSGRKVPPGQETQYF. CDR3 nucleotides: TGTGCCAGCAGCAACTGGACTAGCGGGAGGAAGGTCCCCCCGGGGCAAGAGACCCAGTACTTC.

This clonotype has just a few counts. The chain joins TRBV27 to TRBJ2-7, with D perhaps matching TRBD2 (6 bases). The ends were cut back, 3 bases at V and 6 bases at J, with 9 bases in the middle. Germline V gene lookup returns CDR1 MNHEY and CDR2 SMNVEV (reference sequence). The CDR3 loop spans 12 amino acids. The CDR3 DNA reads TGTGCCAGCAGTTTCGGGGGTTTCGAGCAGTACTTC. It is translated as CASSFGGFEQYF.

The J gene is TRBJ2-1, the V gene TRBV12-3 or TRBV12-4; 8 positions match TRBD2. J gave up 4 bases and V 8 bases, and 10 bases lay outside the gene matches. CDR3 length equals 15 residues. The CDR3 DNA is TGTGCCAGCGCAGTGGCGGGGGGCGGGTACAATGAGCAGTTCTTC. Protein sequence: CASAVAGGGYNEQFF.

This clonotype came up a few times. CDR3 DNA: TGTGCCACCAGTGACGGGAGGGCCTTGTATTTT. Translation gives CATSDGRALYF. The chain couples TRBV24-1 to TRBJ2-3; TRBD2 matches at 8 bases. Trimming cost V 4 bases and J 14 bases; bases outside gene matches: 4. CDR1 is KGHDR, CDR2 SFDVKD, per germline. The CDR3 is made up of 11 amino acids.

This rearrangement joins TRBV6-1 to TRBJ1-2; tentatively, D is TRBD1 (5 bases). Germline lookup yields CDR1 MNHNS and CDR2 SASEGT. The V end was cut by 3 bases, the J end by 6 bases, with 14 bases between. The CDR3 is made up of 14 amino acids. The CDR3 is CASSDWGYRNGYTF. The CDR3 coding sequence is TGTGCCAGCAGTGATTGGGGGTACAGAAATGGCTACACCTTC.

This clonotype has just a few counts. V usage is TRBV7-8 and J usage is TRBJ1-1, with D perhaps matching TRBD1 (5 bases). The CDR3 consists of 16 residues. Trimming cost V 1 base and J 2 bases, with 14 bases left between them. Germline lookup yields CDR1 SGHVS and CDR2 FQNEAQ. The CDR3 DNA follows: TGTGCCAGCAGCTTAGGGGGACGGGTTAGAAACACTGAAGCTTTCTTT. Translation gives CASSLGGRVRNTEAFF.

This sequence joins TRBV14 and TRBJ1-6, with a possible D match to TRBD1 (5 bases). This CDR3 contains 15 residues. The germline V gene has CDR1 SGHDN and CDR2 FVKESK. V gave up 8 bases and J gave up 0 bases, with 11 bases separating them. DNA of the CDR3: TGTGCCAGCCGAGGGGCCAGCTCCTATAATTCACCCCTCCACTTT. It specifies CASRGASSYNSPLHF. Using reference TRBV14 and TRBJ1-6 for the parts outside the CDR3, the full variable domain is EAGVTQFPSHSVIEKGQTVTLRCDPISGHDNLYWYRRVMGKEIKFLLHFVKESKQDESGMPNNRFLAERTGGTYSTLKVQPAELEDSGVYFCASRGASSYNSPLHFGNGTRLTVT.

The rearrangement uses TRBV5-6 and TRBJ1-5; 8 nucleotides line up with TRBD1. The V gene end was trimmed by 0 bases and the J gene end by 5 bases; junction bases not matched to a gene: 7. Germline V gene data show CDR1 as SGHDT and CDR2 as YYEEEE. There are 16 residues in the CDR3. CDR3 bases: TGTGCCAGCAGCTTGGGAACTGGACAGGGTTATCAGCCCCAGCATTTT. Encoded protein: CASSLGTGQGYQPQHF.

This clonotype has a handful of counts. The CDR3 is CASSPGSSGSSDEQYF. DNA for the CDR3: TGTGCCAGCAGCCCGGGGTCTAGCGGGAGCAGCGACGAGCAGTACTTC. The chain recombines TRBV21-1 with TRBJ2-7; whether TRBD2, the table's D call, matches the DNA was not checked. TRBV21-1 is marked as a pseudogene. The CDR3 consists of 16 residues.

Turning to this clonotype: A clone one base away is much larger, so this may be a read error. The rearrangement uses TRBV28 and TRBJ2-4; D might be TRBD1 (6 bases). The J call could be wrong; TRBJ2-7 is a better fit for the DNA end. The CDR3 covers 12 residues. Germline loops: CDR1 MDHEN, CDR2 SYDVKM. CDR3 region: CASQGIHCEQYF. CDR3 DNA sequence: TGTGCCAGCCAGGGGATCCACTGCGAGCAGTACTTC.

The chain recombines TRBV24-1 with TRBJ2-2, with 9 bases identical to TRBD1. V trimming: 3 bases; J trimming: 5 bases; junction bases outside the gene matches: 3. Looked up from germline, CDR1 is KGHDR and CDR2 is SFDVKD. This CDR3 has 15 amino acids. This CDR3 reads CATSDTQGATGELFF. CDR3 in DNA: TGTGCCACCAGTGATACACAGGGGGCGACCGGGGAGCTGTTTTTT.

Only a few counts were recorded for this clonotype. CDR3 amino acids: CASSPHGRDRNNEQFF. Written as DNA, the CDR3 is TGTGCCAGCAGTCCTCACGGTCGCGACCGAAACAATGAGCAGTTCTTC. The V call is TRBV6-1, the J call TRBJ2-1, with D hard to call. The V end lost 5 bases, the J end lost 5 bases, and 19 bases lay between the germline ends. Per the germline V gene, CDR1 is MNHNS and CDR2 is SASEGT. This CDR3 has 16 amino acids.

The table lists this clonotype with many counts. The rearrangement uses TRBV28 and TRBJ2-7; no firm D call. Germline V gene lookup returns CDR1 MDHEN and CDR2 SYDVKM. This CDR3 is 15 amino acids long. V was pared by 2 bases and J by 1 base, with 12 bases between. In DNA, the CDR3 is TGTGCCAGCAGTTTAAATGTCGGAGCTTCCTACGAGCAGTACTTC. Protein product: CASSLNVGASYEQYF.

CDR3 sequence: CASSPGGFRTQYF. For the CDR3, the DNA is TGTGCCAGCAGCCCCGGGGGGTTTCGAACGCAGTATTTT. The chain combines TRBV27 with TRBJ2-3; 7 nucleotides line up with TRBD2. With 6 bases clipped from V and 9 bases from J, the junction kept 9 bases outside the gene matches. There are 13 residues in the CDR3. The germline CDR1 and CDR2 sequences are MNHEY and SMNVEV (reference sequence).

The chain is built from TRBV20-1 and TRBJ2-7; D remains ambiguous. V shed 7 bases and J shed 0 bases, with 10 bases lying between them. Germline loops: CDR1 DFQATT, CDR2 SNEGSKA (reference sequence). CDR3 size: 12 residues. The DNA for the CDR3 is TGCAGTGGAGGCGTTAGCTCCTACGAGCAGTACTTC. It translates to CSGGVSSYEQYF.

The DNA for the CDR3 is TGTGCCAGCAGTTACGACAGAGGGTATTACAATGAGCAGTTCTTC. Translating gives CASSYDRGYYNEQFF. This rearrangement joins TRBV12-3 or TRBV12-4 to TRBJ2-1; the D gene could be TRBD1 or TRBD2 (5 bases each). This CDR3 has 15 residues. Trimming pared 4 bases from V and 4 bases from J, leaving 14 bases between.

V and J are TRBV7-2 and TRBJ2-1; 7 bases line up with TRBD1. The V segment lost 7 bases and the J segment 4 bases; nucleotides outside the gene matches: 13. The germline CDR1 and CDR2 sequences are SGHTA and FQGNSA. This CDR3 region has 16 residues. Here the CDR3 reads CASNSPLQGTYNEQFF. For the CDR3, the DNA is TGTGCCAGCAACTCCCCCCTACAGGGGACATACAATGAGCAGTTCTTC.

This clonotype has more than one count but fewer than ten. CDR3 bases: TGTGCCAGCAGTTTTGGGACTTTTCAGTACTTC. As protein: CASSFGTFQYF. The chain employs TRBV27 and TRBJ2-4; tentative D call: TRBD2 (6 bases). The CDR3 runs to 11 residues. Trimming took off 3 bases at V and 11 bases at J, with 8 bases between the two ends. CDR1 is MNHEY and CDR2 is SMNVEV in the germline V gene (reference sequence).

V gene TRBV12-3 or TRBV12-4 combines with J gene TRBJ2-1; the D gene is possibly TRBD1 (6 bases). The V end lost 4 bases, the J end lost 0 bases, and 7 bases lay between the germline ends. The CDR3 runs 14 residues. The CDR3 spells CASSSDSSYNEQFF. The CDR3 DNA reads as TGTGCCAGCAGTTCGGACAGCTCCTACAATGAGCAGTTCTTC.

The chain uses TRBV18 and TRBJ1-4, with no clear D. V lost 5 bases to trimming and J lost 6 bases, with 13 bases between them. CDR3 length: 14 amino acids. The germline V gene has CDR1 KGHSH and CDR2 LQKENI. The CDR3: CASSADTGYEKLFF. DNA for the CDR3: TGTGCCAGCTCAGCTGATACTGGGTATGAAAAACTGTTTTTT.

This clonotype was counted a few times. The chain carries TRBV29-1 and TRBJ1-1; D is ambiguous. In germline, CDR1 is SQVTM, CDR2 ANQGSEA. The V end lost 7 bases, the J end lost 0 bases, and 12 bases lay between the germline ends. CDR3 length: 13 residues. DNA for the CDR3: TGCAGCGCAGCGAGGGTAATGAACACTGAAGCTTTCTTT. Translation: CSAARVMNTEAFF. The entire variable domain, with the rest obtained from reference TRBV29-1 and TRBJ1-1, is as follows: SAVISQKPSRDICQRGTSLTIQCQVDSQVTMMFWYRQQPGQSLTLIATANQGSEATYESGFVIDKFPISRPNLTFSTLTVSNMSPEDSSIYLCSAARVMNTEAFFGQGTRLTVV.

The DNA for the CDR3 is TGTGCCAGCAGCCGCCAAAGGGAGACCCAGTACTTC. This codes for CASSRQRETQYF. This rearrangement joins TRBV6-2 or TRBV6-3 to TRBJ2-7; no clear D gene. TRBJ2-5 matches the DNA end more closely, so the J call is doubtful. Germline CDR1 reads MNHEY; CDR2 reads SVGEGT. This CDR3 comprises 12 residues.

The rearrangement joins TRBV6-1 to TRBJ2-1, with D uncertain. The CDR3 length is 17 residues. Germline CDR1 is MNHNS and CDR2 is SASEGT. V lost 1 base and J 4 bases, leaving 17 bases between the germline ends. CDR3 nucleotides: TGTGCCAGCAGTGAAGATCTCGGTAGCTCTCCTTACAATGAGCAGTTCTTC. Translated, it gives CASSEDLGSSPYNEQFF.

The J gene is TRBJ1-4, the V gene TRBV7-2, with 8 bases aligning to TRBD1. This CDR3 is built from 16 residues. The germline V gene encodes CDR1 SGHTA and CDR2 FQGNSA. Trimming at V came to 4 bases and at J to 8 bases, leaving 12 bases not matched to a gene. CDR3 DNA: TGTGCCAGCAGCTCCTTTACAGGGGGTCCCTCGGAAAAACTGTTTTTT. Its translation: CASSSFTGGPSEKLFF.

This clonotype has at least ten counts. The chain employs TRBV7-3 and TRBJ1-5; 8 bases match TRBD1. The trim removed 5 bases at V and 3 bases at J, leaving 9 bases unmatched. The CDR3 totals 16 residues. CDR1 is SGHTA, CDR2 FQGTGA, per germline. CDR3: CASSKPGTGLNQPQHF. CDR3 DNA sequence: TGTGCCAGCAGCAAACCCGGGACAGGACTCAATCAGCCCCAGCATTTT.

CDR3 loop: CASSNCSGSLTGRGKVTQYF. The CDR3 DNA is TGTGCCAGCAGCAATTGTAGCGGGAGTCTGACGGGGCGGGGGAAGGTGACCCAGTACTTC. The chain employs TRBV21-1 and TRBJ2-7; TRBD2 was called by the table and not checked on the DNA. With the DNA end fitting TRBJ2-5 better, the J assignment may be wrong. TRBV21-1 is flagged as a pseudogene. The CDR3 extends over 20 amino acids.